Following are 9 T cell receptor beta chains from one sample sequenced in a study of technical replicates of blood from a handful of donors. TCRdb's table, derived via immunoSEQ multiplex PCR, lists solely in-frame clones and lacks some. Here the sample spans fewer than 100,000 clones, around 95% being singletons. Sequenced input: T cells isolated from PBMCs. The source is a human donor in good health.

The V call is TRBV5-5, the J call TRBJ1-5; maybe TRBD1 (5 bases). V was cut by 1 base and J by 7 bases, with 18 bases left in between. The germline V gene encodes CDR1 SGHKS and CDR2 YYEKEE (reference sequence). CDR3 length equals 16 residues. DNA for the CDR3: TGTGCCAGCAGCTTGTACGTTGGGCAGGGCGAGCAGCCCCAGCATTTT. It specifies CASSLYVGQGEQPQHF.

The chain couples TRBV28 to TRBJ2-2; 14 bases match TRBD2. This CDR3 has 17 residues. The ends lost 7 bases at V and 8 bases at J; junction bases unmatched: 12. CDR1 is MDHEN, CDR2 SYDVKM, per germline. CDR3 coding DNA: TGTGCCAGCACCTACCTCGGGACTAGCGGGAGTCGTGGGGAGCTGTTTTTT. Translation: CASTYLGTSGSRGELFF.

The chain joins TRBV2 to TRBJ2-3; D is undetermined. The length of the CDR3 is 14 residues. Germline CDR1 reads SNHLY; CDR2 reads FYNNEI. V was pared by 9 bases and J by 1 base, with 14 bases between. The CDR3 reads CASEVEPRTDTQYF. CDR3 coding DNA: TGTGCCAGTGAGGTTGAGCCCCGCACAGATACGCAGTATTTT.

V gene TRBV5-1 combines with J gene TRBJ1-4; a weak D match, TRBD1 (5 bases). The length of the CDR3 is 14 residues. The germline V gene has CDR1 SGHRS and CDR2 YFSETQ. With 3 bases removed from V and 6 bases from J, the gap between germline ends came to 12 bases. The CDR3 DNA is TGCGCCAGCAGCTCCCAGGGATGGGATGAAAAACTGTTTTTT. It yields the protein CASSSQGWDEKLFF.

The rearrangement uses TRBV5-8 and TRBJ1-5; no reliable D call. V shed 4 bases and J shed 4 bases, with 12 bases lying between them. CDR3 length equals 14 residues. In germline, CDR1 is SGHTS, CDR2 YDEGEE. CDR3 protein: CASSHTRVNQPQHF. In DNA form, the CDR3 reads TGTGCCAGCAGCCACACTAGGGTTAATCAGCCCCAGCATTTT.

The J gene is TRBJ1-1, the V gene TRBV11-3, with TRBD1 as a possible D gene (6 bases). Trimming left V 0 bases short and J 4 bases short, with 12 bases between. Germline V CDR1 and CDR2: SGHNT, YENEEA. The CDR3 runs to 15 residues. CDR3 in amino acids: CASSLDSRGGTEAFF. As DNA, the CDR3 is TGTGCCAGCAGCTTAGATTCGAGGGGGGGCACTGAAGCTTTCTTT.

This CDR3 is CASSSRTGSSNQPQHF. CDR3 bases: TGTGCCAGCAGTTCCCGGACAGGGTCGAGCAATCAGCCCCAGCATTTT. The chain has TRBV6-6 and TRBJ1-5; TRBD1 agrees at 8 bases. This CDR3 comprises 16 residues. V lost 4 bases and J lost 1; bases outside the gene matches: 6. The germline gives CDR1 MNHNY, CDR2 SVGAGI (reference sequence).

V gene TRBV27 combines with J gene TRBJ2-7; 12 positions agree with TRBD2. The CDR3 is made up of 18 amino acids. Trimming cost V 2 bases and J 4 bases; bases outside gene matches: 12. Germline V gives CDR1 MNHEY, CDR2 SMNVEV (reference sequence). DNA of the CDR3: TGTGCCAGCAGTTTACGGGTCCCAACTAGCGGGAGGAATTACGAGCAGTACTTC. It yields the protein CASSLRVPTSGRNYEQYF.

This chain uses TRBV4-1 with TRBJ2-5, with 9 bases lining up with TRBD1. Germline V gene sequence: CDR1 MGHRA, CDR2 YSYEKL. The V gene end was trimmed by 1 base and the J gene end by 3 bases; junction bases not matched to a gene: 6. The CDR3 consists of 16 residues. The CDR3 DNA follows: TGCGCCAGCAGCCAAGTGGGGGGGGACAGGGAAGAGACCCAGTACTTC. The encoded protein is CASSQVGGDREETQYF.